These 20 T cell receptor beta chains came from one sample sequenced in a study of blood T cell repertoires in COVID-19. Produced via immunoSEQ multiplex PCR; TCRdb's table is partial and in-frame only. The repertoire consists of roughly 250,000 clones, with around nine tenths occurring once and the leading ten covering about 1.6%. Sequences were obtained from PBMCs or T cells enriched from blood (not recorded which). All receptors derive from a woman in her fifties or sixties who had recovered from COVID-19.

V usage is TRBV18 and J usage is TRBJ1-4; D remains ambiguous. Germline V lookup: CDR1 KGHSH, CDR2 LQKENI. CDR3 length equals 14 residues. Trimming pared 6 bases from V and 8 bases from J, leaving 16 bases between. The CDR3 reads CASSRGNVEEKLFF. The CDR3 coding sequence is TGTGCCAGCTCCCGCGGGAATGTGGAAGAAAAACTGTTTTTT.

The J gene is TRBJ2-1, the V gene TRBV6-5; 9 positions agree with TRBD2. Trimming cost V 6 bases and J 9 bases; bases outside gene matches: 9. Germline CDR1 MNHEY, CDR2 SVGAGI. CDR3 length: 14 amino acids. In nucleotides, the CDR3 is TGTGCCAGCAGGTCCCCCGGGGGACTAGCTGAGCAGTTCTTC. It encodes CASRSPGGLAEQFF.

The rearrangement uses TRBV9 and TRBJ1-4, with D perhaps TRBD1 (6 bases). Per the germline V gene, CDR1 is SGDLS and CDR2 is YYNGEE. Trimming took off 6 bases at V and 0 bases at J, with 15 bases between the two ends. This CDR3 spans 16 amino acids. The DNA of the CDR3 is TGTGCCAGCACCGCAGGACAGCGTGCAACTAATGAAAAACTGTTTTTT. Encoded protein: CASTAGQRATNEKLFF. The full variable domain, rest sourced from reference TRBV9 and TRBJ1-4, is DSGVTQTPKHLITATGQRVTLRCSPRSGDLSVYWYQQSLDQGLQFLIQYYNGEERAKGNILERFSAQQFPDLHSELNLSSLELGDSALYFCASTAGQRATNEKLFFGSGTQLSVL.

The chain joins TRBV10-3 to TRBJ1-2; 7 bases line up with TRBD1. The V segment lost 10 bases and the J segment 0 bases; nucleotides outside the gene matches: 8. The germline V gene has CDR1 ENHRY and CDR2 SYGVKD. This CDR3 comprises 14 residues. This chain's CDR3 is CATRGQPTNYGYTF. The DNA for the CDR3 is TGTGCCACAAGGGGACAGCCAACTAACTATGGCTACACCTTC.

The genes are TRBV27 and TRBJ2-6; 14 bases are a match to TRBD2. After removal of 5 bases from V and 4 bases from J, the junction contained 10 bases not matched to a gene. Germline V lookup: CDR1 MNHEY, CDR2 SMNVEV (reference sequence). This CDR3 spans 19 amino acids. CDR3 protein: CASSPGLAGGLEGANVLTF. CDR3 DNA sequence: TGTGCCAGCAGTCCAGGACTAGCGGGAGGTTTGGAGGGGGCCAACGTCCTGACTTTC.

V gene TRBV5-4 combines with J gene TRBJ2-3, with unresolved D. V shed 5 bases and J shed 8 bases, with 9 bases lying between them. The CDR3 sequence is 11 residues long. CDR1 and CDR2 from the germline V gene are SGHNT and YYREEE (reference sequence). This CDR3 reads CASSLLGTQYF. CDR3 nucleotide sequence: TGTGCCAGCAGTCTACTTGGTACGCAGTATTTT.

The rearrangement links TRBV19 to TRBJ2-2; TRBD2 is a possible D gene (6 bases). Germline CDR1 LNHDA, CDR2 SQIVND (reference sequence). V lost 6 bases and J 7 bases, leaving 15 bases between the germline ends. This CDR3 is 14 amino acids long. As DNA, the CDR3 is TGTGCCAGTAGCCCCACTAGGGGAGGCGGGGAGCTGTTTTTT. It codes for CASSPTRGGGELFF.

The chain joins TRBV4-3 to TRBJ1-4; D might be TRBD1 (5 bases). Trimming stripped 5 bases from V and 4 bases from J, with 14 bases between. This CDR3 spans 15 amino acids. Germline CDR1 is LGHNA and CDR2 is YSLEER. The CDR3 here is CASSSGVGFNEKLFF. CDR3 sequence (DNA): TGCGCCAGCAGCTCGGGGGTGGGGTTTAATGAAAAACTGTTTTTT.

The chain is built from TRBV2 and TRBJ1-2, with 9 positions matching TRBD1. The V gene end was trimmed by 8 bases and the J gene end by 4 bases; junction bases not matched to a gene: 5. This CDR3 has 13 amino acids. Per germline, CDR1 SNHLY and CDR2 FYNNEI. The CDR3 coding sequence is TGTGCCAGCGGCACAGGGGGCCCCTATGGCTACACCTTC. Amino acids: CASGTGGPYGYTF.

This clone was observed a handful of times. The chain carries TRBV28 and TRBJ1-5; D is perhaps TRBD1 (5 bases). The germline V gene encodes CDR1 MDHEN and CDR2 SYDVKM. This CDR3 has 13 amino acids. Trimming removed 3 bases from V and 7 bases from J, with 10 bases in between. The CDR3 protein is CASSLGGIQPQHF. The CDR3 nucleotides read TGTGCCAGCAGTTTGGGGGGGATACAGCCCCAGCATTTT.

The CDR3 loop reads CASSDWNSGGTGELFF. Written as DNA, the CDR3 is TGTGCCAGCAGTGACTGGAATAGCGGGGGCACCGGGGAGCTGTTTTTT. The chain links TRBV6-4 to TRBJ2-2; 9 bases line up with TRBD2. V shed 1 base, J shed 4 bases, and the junction held 4 bases outside the gene matches. This CDR3 is 16 amino acids long. Germline-derived CDR1 and CDR2 are MRHNA and SNTAGT.

The chain uses TRBV5-1 and TRBJ1-2; 8 bases align to TRBD1. The germline V gene has CDR1 SGHRS and CDR2 YFSETQ. V was clipped by 4 bases and J by 0 bases; unmatched bases: 5. The CDR3 is made up of 15 amino acids. This chain's CDR3 is CASSPRTGSNYGYTF. In DNA form, the CDR3 reads TGCGCCAGCAGCCCGAGGACAGGGTCTAACTATGGCTACACCTTC.

The chain is built from TRBV5-6 and TRBJ2-5, with D perhaps TRBD2 (5 bases). The CDR3 runs to 16 residues. Germline loops: CDR1 SGHDT, CDR2 YYEEEE. Between the trimmed V and J ends, which lost 2 bases and 3 bases, there was a span of 17 bases. The CDR3 loop reads CASSLRRALREETQYF. The CDR3 DNA sequence: TGTGCCAGCAGCTTAAGGCGGGCCCTGAGGGAAGAGACCCAGTACTTC.

The V call is TRBV6-4, the J call TRBJ2-3; no reliable D call. Germline-derived CDR1 and CDR2 are MRHNA and SNTAGT. Trimming took off 4 bases at V and 0 bases at J, with 8 bases between the two ends. The CDR3 runs 14 residues. DNA for the CDR3: TGTGCCAGCAGTGCTCGAGGTAGCACAGATACGCAGTATTTT. Its translation is CASSARGSTDTQYF.

The rearrangement joins TRBV10-3 to TRBJ1-2; D remains unclear. Germline CDR1 and CDR2: ENHRY and SYGVKD. CDR3 length: 15 residues. V was cut by 4 bases and J by 2 bases, with 14 bases left in between. Written as DNA, the CDR3 is TGTGCCATCAGTGGTGGCGGGATCGGAAACTATGGCTACACCTTC. Amino acids: CAISGGGIGNYGYTF.

This clone was found once. The V gene is TRBV3-1 (or the pseudogene TRBV3-2), the J gene TRBJ1-6; 7 positions agree with TRBD1. The V segment lost 6 bases and the J segment 8 bases; nucleotides outside the gene matches: 10. The CDR3 loop spans 15 amino acids. Germline V lookup: CDR1 LGHDT, CDR2 YNNKEL (reference sequence). The CDR3 sequence is CASSHMRQGHSPLHF. In nucleotides, the CDR3 is TGTGCCAGCAGTCATATGCGACAGGGACATTCACCCCTCCACTTT.

The chain couples TRBV28 to TRBJ2-3, with 7 nucleotides matching TRBD1. Trimming cost V 3 bases and J 4 bases; bases outside gene matches: 10. The CDR3 is made up of 16 amino acids. Germline-derived CDR1 and CDR2 are MDHEN and SYDVKM. CDR3 bases: TGTGCCAGCAGTTTTAGAGGGGGCGGGCACTCAGATACGCAGTATTTT. It specifies CASSFRGGGHSDTQYF.

The chain carries TRBV15 and TRBJ2-1, with TRBD1 matching over 11 bases. This CDR3 is 16 amino acids long. Germline assignment: CDR1 LNHNV and CDR2 YYDKDF (reference sequence). J was trimmed by 7 bases and V by 2 bases; bases with no gene match: 7. The CDR3 is CATSRYGDRGKNEQFF. DNA of the CDR3: TGTGCCACCAGCAGATATGGGGACAGGGGGAAGAATGAGCAGTTCTTC.

The chain is built from TRBV9 and TRBJ2-7, with D possibly matching TRBD1 (6 bases). This CDR3 comprises 14 residues. Per germline, CDR1 SGDLS and CDR2 YYNGEE. Trimming stripped 2 bases from V and 3 bases from J, with 12 bases between. DNA for the CDR3: TGTGCCAGCAGCGTTACAGGGTCAGACTACGAGCAGTACTTC. This codes for CASSVTGSDYEQYF.

This chain uses TRBV27 with TRBJ2-7, with TRBD2 matching over 8 bases. Germline trimming cut 3 bases from V and 3 bases from J; bases unmatched to any gene: 7. This CDR3 has 15 residues. Germline CDR1 is MNHEY and CDR2 is SMNVEV (reference sequence). The CDR3 region has the DNA TGTGCCAGCAGTTTGGCGGGACTAGGCCTCTACGAGCAGTACTTC. Its protein is CASSLAGLGLYEQYF.